The table lists the clone carrying this T cell receptor beta chain with many counts. Its target is unknown. A single record per CDR3 protein comes from TCRdb applying MiXCR to the reads. The table has 700,000 to 950,000 distinct CDR3 sequences, about 30% seen once; the top ten hold 9.5% to 15%. The data derive from a study of T cell repertoires in cytomegalovirus infection. On the study more broadly: Through public TCR beta signatures, both CMV infection and matching HLA type were indicated. Broader study findings: In two of eight donors, the top clonotype was HLA-C-restricted CMV-specific. Totalled public TCR beta family frequency picked out people who carried CMV plus the relevant HLA.

The sequence was collected from a human donor in good health (CMV status not recorded). Some clones in this sample may be carry-over from other donors' samples. This material consisted of cultured CD8+ T cells from PBMCs, taken from culture after CMV antigen stimulation.

The chain's CDR3 is CASSPTGGGFNTEAFF. CDR3 nucleotides: TGTGCCAGCAGCCCCACGGGTGGGGGGTTCAACACTGAAGCTTTCTTT. The V and J genes are TRBV7-3 and TRBJ1-1; the D gene is possibly TRBD1 (5 bases). With 5 bases removed from V and 2 bases from J, the gap between germline ends came to 18 bases. The germline gives CDR1 SGHTA, CDR2 FQGTGA. This CDR3 is built from 16 residues.